This TCR beta chain emerged from a study of T cells in Graves' hyperthyroidism and ophthalmopathy. This clonotype was seen a handful of times. The investigators amplified TCR beta CDR3 regions from RNA transcripts. When the TCR CDR3 underwent first-round RT-PCR, the HTBI primer set was used. TCRdb re-analysed the multiplex PCR reads in MiXCR, keeping a single row per CDR3 protein. The sample has about 300,000 distinct CDR3 sequences, about 15% seen once. The hyperthyroidism was newly diagnosed and had lasted under 2 months; the patients were aged 18 to 65. The study excluded patients with uncontrolled infection, other autoimmune disease, pregnancy or lactation. Diagnosis relied on clinical symptoms, serum thyroxine and TRAb, thyroid ultrasound and orbital computed tomography. This sequence originates from a man aged 25 to 40 with Graves' hyperthyroidism. What was sequenced was blood.

The CDR3 region has the DNA TGCGCCAGCAGCGGGGGACATTACACCGGGGAGCTGTTTTTT. Protein product: CASSGGHYTGELFF. The rearrangement joins TRBV5-1 to TRBJ2-2; weak D call: TRBD1 (6 bases). Germline CDR1 is SGHRS and CDR2 is YFSETQ. Deletions cut 4 bases from V and 3 bases from J, with 10 bases between. The CDR3 length is 14 residues.